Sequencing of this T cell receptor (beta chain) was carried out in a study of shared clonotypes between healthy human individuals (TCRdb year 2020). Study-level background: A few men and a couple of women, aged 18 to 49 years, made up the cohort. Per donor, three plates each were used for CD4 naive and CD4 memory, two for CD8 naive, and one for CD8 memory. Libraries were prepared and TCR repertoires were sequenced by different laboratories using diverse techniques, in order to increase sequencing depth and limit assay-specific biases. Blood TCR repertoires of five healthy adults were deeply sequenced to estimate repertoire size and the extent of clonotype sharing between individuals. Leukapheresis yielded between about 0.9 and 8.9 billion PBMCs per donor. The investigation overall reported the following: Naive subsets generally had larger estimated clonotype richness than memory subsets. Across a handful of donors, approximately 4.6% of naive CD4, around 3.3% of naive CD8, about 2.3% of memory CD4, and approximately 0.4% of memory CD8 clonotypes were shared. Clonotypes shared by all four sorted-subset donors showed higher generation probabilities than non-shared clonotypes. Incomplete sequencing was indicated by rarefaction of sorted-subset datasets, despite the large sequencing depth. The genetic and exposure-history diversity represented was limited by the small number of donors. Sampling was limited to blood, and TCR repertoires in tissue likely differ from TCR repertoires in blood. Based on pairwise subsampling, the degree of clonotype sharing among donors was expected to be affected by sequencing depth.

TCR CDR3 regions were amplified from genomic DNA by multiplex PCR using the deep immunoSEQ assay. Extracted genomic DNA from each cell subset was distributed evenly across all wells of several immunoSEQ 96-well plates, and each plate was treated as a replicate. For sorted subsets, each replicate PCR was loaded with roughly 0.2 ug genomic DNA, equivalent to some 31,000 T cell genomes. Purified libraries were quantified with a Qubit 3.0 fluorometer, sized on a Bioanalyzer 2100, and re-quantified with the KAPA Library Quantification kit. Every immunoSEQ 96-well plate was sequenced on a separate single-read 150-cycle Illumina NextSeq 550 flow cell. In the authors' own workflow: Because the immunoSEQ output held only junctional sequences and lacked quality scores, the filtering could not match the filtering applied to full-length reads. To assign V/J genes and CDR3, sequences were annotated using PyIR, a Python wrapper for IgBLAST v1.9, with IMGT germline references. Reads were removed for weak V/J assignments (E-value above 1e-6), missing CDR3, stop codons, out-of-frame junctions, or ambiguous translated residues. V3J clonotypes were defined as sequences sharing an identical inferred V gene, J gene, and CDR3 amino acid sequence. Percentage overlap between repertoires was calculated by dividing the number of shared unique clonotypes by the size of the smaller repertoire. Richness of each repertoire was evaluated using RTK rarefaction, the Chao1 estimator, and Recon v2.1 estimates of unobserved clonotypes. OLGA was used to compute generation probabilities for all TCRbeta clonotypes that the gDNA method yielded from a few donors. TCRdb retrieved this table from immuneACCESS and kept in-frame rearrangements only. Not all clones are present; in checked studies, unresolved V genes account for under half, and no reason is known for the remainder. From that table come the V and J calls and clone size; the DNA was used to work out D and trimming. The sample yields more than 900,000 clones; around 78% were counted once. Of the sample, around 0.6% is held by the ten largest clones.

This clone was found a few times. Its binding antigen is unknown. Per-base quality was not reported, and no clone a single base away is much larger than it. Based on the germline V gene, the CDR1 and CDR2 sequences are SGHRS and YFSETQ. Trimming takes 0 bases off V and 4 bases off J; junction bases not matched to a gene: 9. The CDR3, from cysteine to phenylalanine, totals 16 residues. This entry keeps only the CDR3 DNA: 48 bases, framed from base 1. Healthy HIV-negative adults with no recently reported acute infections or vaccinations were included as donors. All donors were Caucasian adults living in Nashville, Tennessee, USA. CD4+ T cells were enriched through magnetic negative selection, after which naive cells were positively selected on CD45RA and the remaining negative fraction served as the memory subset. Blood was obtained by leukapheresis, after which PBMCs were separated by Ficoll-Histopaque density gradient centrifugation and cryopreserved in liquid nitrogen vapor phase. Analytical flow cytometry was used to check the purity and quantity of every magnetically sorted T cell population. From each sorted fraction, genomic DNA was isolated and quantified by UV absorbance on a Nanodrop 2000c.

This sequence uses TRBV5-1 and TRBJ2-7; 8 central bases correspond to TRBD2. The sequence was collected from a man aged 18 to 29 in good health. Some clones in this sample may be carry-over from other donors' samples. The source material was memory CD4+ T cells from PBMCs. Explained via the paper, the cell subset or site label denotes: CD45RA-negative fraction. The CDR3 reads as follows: CASSLGPGLGKYEQYF. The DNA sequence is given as TGCGCCAGCAGCTTGGGTCCGGGACTAGGGAAGTACGAGCAGTACTTC.